The T cell receptor beta chain under discussion was sequenced for a study of regulatory T cells in long-lasting Graves disease. Time point of the sample: persistent/refractory GD, antithyroid drugs over 5 years with positive TRAb. Scientists built the TCR library using RNA that was extracted from PBMCs. Through Arm-PCR of CDR3 regions and iRepertoire HTBI primers, TCR beta libraries were built. TCRdb recomputed calls from the multiplex PCR reads with MiXCR, one row per CDR3 protein. The table records more than 650,000 distinct CDR3 sequences, around 32% of them present only once. Only a few counts were recorded for this clonotype. The sample consisted of peripheral blood mononuclear cells (PBMCs), taken when the disease was refractory, from a patient treated with antithyroid drugs. The receptor was isolated from a female donor with Graves disease.

The CDR3 coding sequence is TGCGCCAGCAGCCGCGAAGGAGGTGAAGCTTTCTTT. Translating gives CASSREGGEAFF. V usage is TRBV5-1 and J usage is TRBJ1-1; D is unresolved. V was clipped by 4 bases and J by 7 bases, with 11 bases between them. CDR1 SGHRS and CDR2 YFSETQ come from the germline V gene. This CDR3 is built from 12 residues.